This TCR beta chain was documented in a study of blood T cell repertoires in COVID-19. Turning to the study itself: Sources were T cells, B-cell-depleted T cells, or PBMCs; the material itself was cDNA or gDNA.

As handled by the study authors: Amplification with reference gene primers provided the estimates of nucleated cell counts. TCRdb's table, derived via immunoSEQ multiplex PCR, lists solely in-frame clones and lacks some. V and J calls and clone size are given by that table; D and trimming were obtained from the DNA. Among about 140,000 clones, roughly 88% were seen once, and the ten largest hold roughly 10%. Sequencing input: peripheral blood. This TCR was recovered from a man between 60 and 75 years old with active or convalescent COVID-19.

The CDR3 loop reads CASSPLDRGYGYTF. The CDR3 DNA reads TGTGCCAGCAGCCCCTTGGACAGAGGCTATGGCTACACCTTC. The rearrangement joins TRBV5-4 to TRBJ1-2, with D possibly matching TRBD1 (6 bases). Deletions cut 4 bases from V and 4 bases from J, with 14 bases between. CDR1 and CDR2 (germline): SGHNT, YYREEE (reference sequence). There are 14 residues in the CDR3.